The clone carrying this TCR beta chain was seen many times. This sample is part of a study of T-cell reconstitution after alpha-beta-depleted transplantation in children. Trimming stripped 2 bases from V and 7 bases from J, with 11 bases between. This CDR3 has 14 residues. Library preparation (for TCRbeta) was performed with unique molecular identifiers. TCRdb re-derived calls from the PCR reads in MiXCR, one entry per CDR3 protein. The table includes approximately 490,000 distinct CDR3 sequences, 9.5% to 15% detected once. This clonotype was obtained from a human donor who donated a stem cell graft to a child with combined immunodeficiency. The sample here was PBMCs from the stem cell graft donor, taken from the stem cell graft. The chain combines TRBV12-3 or TRBV12-4 with TRBJ2-2; tentatively, D is TRBD1 or TRBD2 (5 bases each). The CDR3 loop reads CASSLQGVGGELFF. The CDR3 DNA follows: TGTGCCAGCAGTTTACAGGGAGTTGGCGGGGAGCTGTTTTTT.